The 20 T cell receptor beta chains reported below all come from one sample, sequenced in a study of T cells after yellow fever vaccination. TCRdb called the 5' RACE reads again in MiXCR, with one record for every CDR3 protein. The data show some 320,000 distinct CDR3 sequences, around 4.5% seen once. The specimen comprised PBMCs, sampled 15 days after the yellow fever booster vaccination. The receptors were gathered from a man younger than 35 who received the YFV17D yellow fever vaccine.

In its sample, this clonotype was seen many times. V is TRBV7-9 and J is TRBJ2-1; 9 bases line up with TRBD1. The CDR3 has 14 amino acids. CDR1 SEHNR and CDR2 FQNEAQ come from the germline V gene (reference sequence). Trimming removed 10 bases from V and 7 bases from J; junction bases left unmatched: 11. The CDR3: CATGRTGAGNEQFF. The CDR3 DNA reads TGTGCCACCGGGCGGACAGGGGCTGGGAATGAGCAGTTCTTC.

The chain links TRBV20-1 to TRBJ2-7, with D maybe TRBD2 (7 bases). Germline V lookup: CDR1 DFQATT, CDR2 SNEGSKA (reference sequence). CDR3 length equals 16 residues. Trimming removed 4 bases at V and 3 bases at J, with 22 bases between. Here the CDR3 DNA reads TGCAGTGCTACCCCAGATAGGGCGGGGGCACACTACGAGCAGTACTTC. As protein: CSATPDRAGAHYEQYF.

The chain uses TRBV4-3 and TRBJ1-1, with no clear D. The CDR3 extends over 15 amino acids. Trimming shortened V by 2 bases and J by 0 bases, and 10 bases separated the two germline ends. CDR1 is LGHNA and CDR2 is YSLEER in the germline V gene. Here the CDR3 DNA reads TGCGCCAGCAGCCAACGCGTATCGCTGAACACTGAAGCTTTCTTT. Amino acid sequence: CASSQRVSLNTEAFF.

Note on this clonotype: It may be a read error: a sequence one base away is much more abundant. The CDR3 region is CASSHVSSGSPLHF. The CDR3 DNA reads as TGTGCCAGCTCACATGTATCTAGTGGTTCACCCCTCCACTTT. The chain combines TRBV18 with TRBJ1-6; D gene ambiguous. Trimming removed 4 bases from V and 9 bases from J, with 13 bases in between. This CDR3 comprises 14 residues. Germline lookup yields CDR1 KGHSH and CDR2 LQKENI.

This clonotype has a handful of counts. The rearrangement links TRBV28 to TRBJ2-4; 9 bases fit TRBD1. The CDR3 contains 15 residues. J gave up 6 bases and V 5 bases, and 8 bases lay outside the gene matches. Germline V gene data show CDR1 as MDHEN and CDR2 as SYDVKM. DNA of the CDR3: TGTGCCAGCAGTCCCTCCGGACAGGGGACAAACATTCAGTACTTC. It codes for CASSPSGQGTNIQYF.

The chain combines TRBV11-3 with TRBJ2-3; D possibly corresponds to TRBD2 (6 bases). The ends were cut back, 5 bases at V and 1 base at J, with 13 bases in the middle. CDR1 and CDR2 from the germline V gene are SGHNT and YENEEA. The length of the CDR3 is 15 residues. The CDR3 protein is CASSRGTLGTDTQYF. The CDR3 coding sequence is TGTGCCAGCAGCCGCGGGACTCTGGGCACAGATACGCAGTATTTT.

This clonotype appeared a few times. J is TRBJ1-5 and V is TRBV6-1; the match to TRBD1 covers 7 bases. The CDR3 sequence is 13 residues long. The V segment lost 7 bases and the J segment 5 bases; nucleotides outside the gene matches: 5. The germline V gene encodes CDR1 MNHNS and CDR2 SASEGT. The DNA of the CDR3 is TGTGCCAGCACCCCGACAGGGCATCAGCCCCAGCATTTT. Translating it yields CASTPTGHQPQHF.

This clonotype showed up many times. The chain links TRBV20-1 to TRBJ1-1; TRBD1 is a possible D gene (5 bases). CDR3 length equals 15 residues. Germline lookup yields CDR1 DFQATT and CDR2 SNEGSKA (reference sequence). V was trimmed by 0 bases and J by 5 bases, leaving 16 bases between them. The DNA of the CDR3 is TGCAGTGCTAGAGAAGCGTTAGGGGCGGGGACTGAAGCTTTCTTT. Its translation is CSAREALGAGTEAFF.

This clonotype was detected many times. This chain links TRBV6-6 with TRBJ1-3; D is possibly TRBD1 (5 bases). Trimming stripped 6 bases from V and 4 bases from J, with 13 bases between. CDR1 is MNHNY and CDR2 is SVGAGI in the germline V gene (reference sequence). The CDR3 has 14 amino acids. DNA for the CDR3: TGTGCCAGCAGCCCCAGGGTTTCAGGAAACACCATATATTTT. It yields the protein CASSPRVSGNTIYF.

The sample holds many counts of this clonotype. V and J are TRBV7-2 and TRBJ2-1; the match to TRBD2 covers 10 bases. V gave up 2 bases and J gave up 10 bases; unmatched junction bases: 8. The V gene's germline CDR1 is SGHTA and CDR2 FQGNSA. The CDR3 contains 15 residues. CDR3 residues: CASSLSGGVPWEQFF. DNA of the CDR3: TGTGCCAGCAGCTTAAGCGGGGGGGTCCCGTGGGAGCAGTTCTTC.

In its sample, this clonotype was seen many times. The CDR3 sequence is CASSLTGSTNEKLFF. DNA for the CDR3: TGTGCCAGCAGCTTAACAGGGTCAACTAATGAAAAACTGTTTTTT. The chain joins TRBV7-2 to TRBJ1-4; TRBD1 is a possible D gene (6 bases). This CDR3 has 15 amino acids. The germline gives CDR1 SGHTA, CDR2 FQGNSA. Trimming pared 2 bases from V and 0 bases from J, leaving 7 bases between.

This clonotype was seen many times. The gene calls are TRBV24-1 and TRBJ2-7, with D unresolved. The V and J ends lost 5 bases and 9 bases respectively, with 19 bases between them. The CDR3 spans 14 residues. Germline CDR1 KGHDR, CDR2 SFDVKD. The CDR3 bases are TGTGCCACCAGTGGACCACTCCATGCTCGATGGCAGTACTTC. Translation: CATSGPLHARWQYF.

This clonotype has a count of ten or more. The genes are TRBV7-6 and TRBJ2-3; 8 nucleotides line up with TRBD2. Germline values: CDR1 SGHVS, CDR2 FNYEAQ. The CDR3 covers 15 residues. V lost 8 bases to trimming and J lost 1 base; unmatched junction nucleotides: 8. The CDR3: CASSPGGGGTDTQYF. The CDR3 DNA reads TGTGCCAGCTCCCCCGGGGGGGGGGGCACAGATACGCAGTATTTT. Supplemented by reference TRBV7-6 and TRBJ2-3, the full variable domain reads GAGVSQSPRYKVTKRGQDVALRCDPISGHVSLYWYRQALGQGPEFLTYFNYEAQQDKSGLPNDRFSAERPEGSISTLTIQRTEQRDSAMYRCASSPGGGGTDTQYFGPGTRLTVL.

The chain has TRBV5-1 and TRBJ1-1; perhaps TRBD1 as D (5 bases). Deletions cut 4 bases from V and 1 base from J, with 11 bases between. Looked up from germline, CDR1 is SGHRS and CDR2 is YFSETQ. CDR3 size: 14 residues. The CDR3 DNA reads as TGCGCCAGCAGCGAGGGACCATCGAACACTGAAGCTTTCTTT. Translating gives CASSEGPSNTEAFF. Full variable domain (rest looked up from reference TRBV5-1 and TRBJ1-1): KAGVTQTPRYLIKTRGQQVTLSCSPISGHRSVSWYQQTPGQGLQFLFEYFSETQRNKGNFPGRFSGRQFSNSRSEMNVSTLELGDSALYLCASSEGPSNTEAFFGQGTRLTVV.

This clonotype was found many times. This chain joins TRBV29-1 and TRBJ1-2, with a tentative D call TRBD1 (5 bases). Trimming shortened V by 5 bases and J by 2 bases, and 24 bases separated the two germline ends. Germline V gives CDR1 SQVTM, CDR2 ANQGSEA. This CDR3 contains 17 residues. The CDR3 bases are TGCAGCGTTACCCCCCATAATCCCGGGACGGCGAACTATGGCTACACCTTC. The encoded protein is CSVTPHNPGTANYGYTF.

CDR3 residues: CASSLVRDYNEQFF. In DNA form, the CDR3 reads TGTGCCAGCAGCTTGGTACGAGACTACAATGAGCAGTTCTTC. The rearrangement uses TRBV5-4 and TRBJ2-1; D not certain. Trimming took 0 bases from V and 3 from J, leaving 7 bases between them. CDR3 length: 14 residues. Germline CDR1 and CDR2: SGHNT and YYREEE (reference sequence).

This chain joins TRBV4-2 and TRBJ2-1; 11 bases are shared with TRBD2. V lost 4 bases to trimming and J lost 7 bases; unmatched junction nucleotides: 9. The CDR3 extends over 16 amino acids. The V gene's germline CDR1 is LGHNA and CDR2 YNFKEQ. CDR3 coding DNA: TGTGCCAGCAGCCCTAGCGGGGGGCTTCGCCGGAATGAGCAGTTCTTC. As protein: CASSPSGGLRRNEQFF.

For this clonotype: At one of its ends the junction is not consistent with the germline gene, which may arise from a read error. V and J are TRBV24-1 and TRBJ2-5; D gene uncertain. The DNA matches TRBJ2-1 better at its end, which makes the J call doubtful. The CDR3 spans 13 residues. Germline V gene data show CDR1 as KGHDR and CDR2 as SFDVKD. CDR3 nucleotide sequence: TGTGCCTCCAGTGATGGTCCTACGGAGACCCAGTTCTTC. Translation: CASSDGPTETQFF.

This clonotype has ten or more counts. The rearrangement links TRBV5-1 to TRBJ1-2; 8 bases are shared with TRBD1. The CDR3 is made up of 14 amino acids. From germline, CDR1 is SGHRS and CDR2 YFSETQ. Unmatched junction bases numbered 4, after V lost 2 bases and J lost 4 bases. The CDR3 region is CASSFAGGGYGYTF. The CDR3 bases are TGCGCCAGCAGCTTCGCAGGGGGCGGCTATGGCTACACCTTC.

This clonotype was seen many times. The V call is TRBV7-6, the J call TRBJ1-6, with D tentatively TRBD1 (5 bases). CDR1 and CDR2 from the germline V gene are SGHVS and FNYEAQ. The CDR3 has 15 amino acids. With 5 bases removed from V and 9 bases from J, the gap between germline ends came to 17 bases. CDR3 residues: CASSVQALVGSPLHF. The CDR3 nucleotides are TGTGCCAGCAGCGTACAGGCCCTGGTTGGTTCACCCCTCCACTTT.